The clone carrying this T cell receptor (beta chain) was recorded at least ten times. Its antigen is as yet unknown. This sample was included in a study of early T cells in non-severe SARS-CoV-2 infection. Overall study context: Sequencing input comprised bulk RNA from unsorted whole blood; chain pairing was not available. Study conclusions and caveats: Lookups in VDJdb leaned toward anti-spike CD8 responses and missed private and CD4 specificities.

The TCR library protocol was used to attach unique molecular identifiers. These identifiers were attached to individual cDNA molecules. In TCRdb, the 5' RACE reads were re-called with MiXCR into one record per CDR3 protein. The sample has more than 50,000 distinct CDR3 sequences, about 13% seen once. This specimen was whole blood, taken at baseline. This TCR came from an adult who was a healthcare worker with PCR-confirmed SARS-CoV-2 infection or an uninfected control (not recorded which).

The CDR3 nucleotides are TGCAGCGCCGGGACCGACAATAGCAATCAGCCCCAGCATTTT. Amino acid sequence: CSAGTDNSNQPQHF. The V call is TRBV29-1, the J call TRBJ1-5; D is possibly TRBD1 (5 bases). Germline V gene data show CDR1 as SQVTM and CDR2 as ANQGSEA. V was trimmed by 7 bases and J by 0 bases, leaving 13 bases between them. This CDR3 spans 14 amino acids.